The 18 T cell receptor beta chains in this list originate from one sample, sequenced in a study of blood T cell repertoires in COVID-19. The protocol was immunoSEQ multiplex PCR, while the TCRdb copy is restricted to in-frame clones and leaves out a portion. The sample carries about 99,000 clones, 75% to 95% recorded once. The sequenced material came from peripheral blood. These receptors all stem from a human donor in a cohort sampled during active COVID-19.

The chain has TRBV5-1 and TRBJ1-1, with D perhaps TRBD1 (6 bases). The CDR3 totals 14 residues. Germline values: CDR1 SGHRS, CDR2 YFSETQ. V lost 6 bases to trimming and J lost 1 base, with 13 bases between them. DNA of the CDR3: TGCGCCAGCAACGAGGGACACCCGAACACTGAAGCTTTCTTT. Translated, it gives CASNEGHPNTEAFF.

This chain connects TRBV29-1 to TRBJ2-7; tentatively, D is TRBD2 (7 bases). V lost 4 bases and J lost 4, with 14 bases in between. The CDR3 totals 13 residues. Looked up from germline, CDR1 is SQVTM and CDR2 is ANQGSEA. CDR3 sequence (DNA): TGCAGCGTTGCCTGGGGAGGGGGTTACGAGCAGTACTTC. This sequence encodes CSVAWGGGYEQYF.

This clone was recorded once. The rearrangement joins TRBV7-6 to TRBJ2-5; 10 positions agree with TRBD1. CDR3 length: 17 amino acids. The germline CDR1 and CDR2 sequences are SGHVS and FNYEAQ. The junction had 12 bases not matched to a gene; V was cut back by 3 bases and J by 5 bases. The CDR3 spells CASSLGGGTGVRETQYF. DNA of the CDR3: TGTGCCAGCAGCTTGGGGGGCGGGACAGGGGTTCGGGAGACCCAGTACTTC.

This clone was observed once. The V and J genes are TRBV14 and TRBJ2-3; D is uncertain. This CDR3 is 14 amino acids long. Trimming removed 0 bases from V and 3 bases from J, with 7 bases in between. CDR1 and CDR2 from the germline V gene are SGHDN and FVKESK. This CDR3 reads CASSQDYGTDTQYF. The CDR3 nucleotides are TGTGCCAGCAGCCAAGATTACGGTACAGATACGCAGTATTTT.

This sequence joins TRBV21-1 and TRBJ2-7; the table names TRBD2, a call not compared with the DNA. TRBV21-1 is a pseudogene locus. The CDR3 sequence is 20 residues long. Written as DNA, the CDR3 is TGTGCCAGCAGCAAAGGACAGGAAGAAGGACTAGCGGTTACCATCTACGAGCAGTACTTC. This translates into CASSKGQEEGLAVTIYEQYF.

CDR3 amino acids: CAISEEPGGSYEQYF. CDR3 in DNA: TGTGCCATCAGTGAGGAACCGGGGGGTTCCTACGAGCAGTACTTC. The chain combines TRBV10-3 with TRBJ2-7; 7 bases line up with TRBD2. Unmatched junction bases numbered 5, after V lost 2 bases and J lost 1 base. From germline, CDR1 is ENHRY and CDR2 SYGVKD. The CDR3 has 15 amino acids.

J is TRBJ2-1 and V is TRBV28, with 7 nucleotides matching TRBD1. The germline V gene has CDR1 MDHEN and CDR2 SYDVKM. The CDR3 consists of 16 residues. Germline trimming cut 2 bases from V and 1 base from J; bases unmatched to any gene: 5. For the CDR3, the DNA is TGTGCCAGCAGTTTACGCATGACAGGGTCCTACAATGAGCAGTTCTTC. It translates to CASSLRMTGSYNEQFF.

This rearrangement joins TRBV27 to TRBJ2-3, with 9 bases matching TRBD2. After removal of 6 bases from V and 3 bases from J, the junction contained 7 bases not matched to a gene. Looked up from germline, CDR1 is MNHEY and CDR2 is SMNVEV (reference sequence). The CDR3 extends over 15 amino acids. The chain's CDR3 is CASSSRLAGTDTQYF. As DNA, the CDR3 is TGTGCCAGCAGCAGTCGGCTAGCGGGAACAGATACGCAGTATTTT.

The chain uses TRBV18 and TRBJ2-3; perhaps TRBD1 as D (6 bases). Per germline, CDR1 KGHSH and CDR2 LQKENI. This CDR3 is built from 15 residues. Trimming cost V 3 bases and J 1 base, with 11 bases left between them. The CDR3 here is CASSPGAGGTDTQYF. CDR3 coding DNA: TGTGCCAGCTCACCCGGTGCAGGGGGCACAGATACGCAGTATTTT.

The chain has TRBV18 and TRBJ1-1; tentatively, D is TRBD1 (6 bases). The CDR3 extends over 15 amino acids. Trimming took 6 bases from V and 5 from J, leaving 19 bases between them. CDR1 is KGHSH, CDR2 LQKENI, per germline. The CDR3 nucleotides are TGTGCCAGCTCCAATTTTAGGGGGGGGCTAACTGAAGCTTTCTTT. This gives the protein CASSNFRGGLTEAFF.

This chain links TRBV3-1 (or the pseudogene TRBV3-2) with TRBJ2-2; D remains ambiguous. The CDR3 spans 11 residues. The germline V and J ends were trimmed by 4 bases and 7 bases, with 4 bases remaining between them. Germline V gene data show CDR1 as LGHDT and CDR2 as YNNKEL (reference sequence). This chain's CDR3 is CASSLVGELFF. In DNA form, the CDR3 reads TGTGCCAGCAGCCTAGTCGGGGAGCTGTTTTTT.

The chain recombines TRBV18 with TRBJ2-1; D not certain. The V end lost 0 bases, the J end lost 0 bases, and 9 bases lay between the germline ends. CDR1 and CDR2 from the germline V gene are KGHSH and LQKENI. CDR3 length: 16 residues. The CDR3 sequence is CASSPPQVRSYNEQFF. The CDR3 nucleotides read TGTGCCAGCTCACCACCCCAGGTCCGCTCCTACAATGAGCAGTTCTTC.

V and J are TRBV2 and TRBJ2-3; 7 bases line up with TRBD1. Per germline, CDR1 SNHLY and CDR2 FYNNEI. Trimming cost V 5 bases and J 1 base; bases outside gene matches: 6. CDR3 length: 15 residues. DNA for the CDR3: TGTGCCAGCAGTCACGACAGGGTTGGCACAGATACGCAGTATTTT. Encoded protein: CASSHDRVGTDTQYF.

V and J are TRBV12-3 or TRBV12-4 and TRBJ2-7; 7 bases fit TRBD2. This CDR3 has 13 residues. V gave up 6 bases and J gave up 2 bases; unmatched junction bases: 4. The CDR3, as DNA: TGTGCCAGCAGAGCGGGGAATGCCTACGAGCAGTACTTC. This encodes CASRAGNAYEQYF.

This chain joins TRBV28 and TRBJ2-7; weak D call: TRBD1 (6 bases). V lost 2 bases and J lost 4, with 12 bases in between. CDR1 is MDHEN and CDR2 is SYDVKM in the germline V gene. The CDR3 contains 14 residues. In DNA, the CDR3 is TGTGCCAGCAGTTTAGTCACAGGGCGGTACGAGCAGTACTTC. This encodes CASSLVTGRYEQYF.

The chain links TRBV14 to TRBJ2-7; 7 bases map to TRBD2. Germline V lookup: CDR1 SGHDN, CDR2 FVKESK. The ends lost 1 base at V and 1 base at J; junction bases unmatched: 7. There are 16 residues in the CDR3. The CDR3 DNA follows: TGTGCCAGCAGCCAAGTGGGACTACCGCCGTCCTACGAGCAGTACTTC. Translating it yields CASSQVGLPPSYEQYF.

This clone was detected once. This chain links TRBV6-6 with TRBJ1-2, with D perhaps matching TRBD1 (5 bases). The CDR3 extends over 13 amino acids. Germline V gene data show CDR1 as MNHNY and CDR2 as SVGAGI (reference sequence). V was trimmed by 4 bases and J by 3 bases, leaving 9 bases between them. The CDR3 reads CASSFQGYYGYTF. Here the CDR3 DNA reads TGTGCCAGCAGTTTCCAGGGATACTATGGCTACACCTTC.

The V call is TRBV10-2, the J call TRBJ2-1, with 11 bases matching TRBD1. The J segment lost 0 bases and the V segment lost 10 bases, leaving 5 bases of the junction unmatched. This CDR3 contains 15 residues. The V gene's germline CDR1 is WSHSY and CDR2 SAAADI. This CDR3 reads CATIGTGGSYNEQFF. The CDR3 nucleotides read TGCGCCACTATAGGGACAGGGGGCTCCTACAATGAGCAGTTCTTC.